These T cell receptor beta chains were read from a single sample in a study of T cell repertoires in cytomegalovirus infection. From the reads, TCRdb called clonotypes with MiXCR, one entry per CDR3 protein. Of 400,000 or so distinct CDR3 sequences listed, roughly 30% were seen once; the top ten hold roughly 13%. The sample taken for sequencing was PBMCs. The receptors shown here come from a human donor in good health (CMV status not recorded). Some clones in this sample may be carry-over from other donors' samples. Both conserved end residues are part of each CDR3. A D gene is named only where the DNA matches it firmly. Clone size is not always given. Where it is, it says once, few, many or a class for expanded clones.

abundance: few
d_gene: .
v_gene: TRBV19
j_gene: TRBJ2-5
CDR3nt: TGTGCCAGTACCCCCGGCTCACTTCCCGGGACCCAGTACTTC
CDR3aa: CASTPGSLPGTQYF

abundance: .
d_gene: TRBD2
v_gene: TRBV6-2/TRBV6-3
j_gene: TRBJ2-5
CDR3nt: TGTGCCAGCAGATGGGGAAGCGGGGGACGAGGGGAGACCCAGTACTTC
CDR3aa: CASRWGSGGRGETQYF

abundance: few
d_gene: TRBD1
v_gene: TRBV12-3/TRBV12-4
j_gene: TRBJ1-5
CDR3nt: TGTGCCAGCAGCCGACAGGGACCCAATCAGCCCCAGCATTTT
CDR3aa: CASSRQGPNQPQHF

abundance: few
d_gene: TRBD1
v_gene: TRBV12-3/TRBV12-4
j_gene: TRBJ2-7
CDR3nt: TGTGCCAGCAGTTTGGGGACAGGGGACGAGCAGTACTTC
CDR3aa: CASSLGTGDEQYF

abundance: .
d_gene: TRBD1
v_gene: TRBV20-1
j_gene: TRBJ2-3
CDR3nt: TGCAGTGCTGATAGAGGGCAGGGGGTCACAGATACGCAGTATTTT
CDR3aa: CSADRGQGVTDTQYF

abundance: many
d_gene: .
v_gene: TRBV7-6
j_gene: TRBJ1-1
CDR3nt: TGTGCCAGCAGCCTTTCCTCTGGGGTGAACACTGAAGCTTTCTTT
CDR3aa: CASSLSSGVNTEAFF

abundance: few
d_gene: TRBD1
v_gene: TRBV20-1
j_gene: TRBJ2-7
CDR3nt: TGCAGTGCTAGACCTCCGTGGGACAGGGTATACGAGCAGTACTTC
CDR3aa: CSARPPWDRVYEQYF

abundance: many
d_gene: .
v_gene: TRBV11-2
j_gene: TRBJ2-5
CDR3nt: TGTGCCAGCACCACCCGGAGGGGGCTTGAGACCCAGTACTTC
CDR3aa: CASTTRRGLETQYF

abundance: many
d_gene: .
v_gene: TRBV5-6
j_gene: TRBJ1-1
CDR3nt: TGTGCCAGCAGCTTCTTGCGACAGATGAACACTGAAGCTTTCTTT
CDR3aa: CASSFLRQMNTEAFF

abundance: few
d_gene: TRBD1
v_gene: TRBV24-1
j_gene: TRBJ1-5
CDR3nt: TGTGCCACCAGTGAGGGGACAGCCAGCAATCAGCCCCAGCATTTT
CDR3aa: CATSEGTASNQPQHF

abundance: few
d_gene: TRBD2
v_gene: TRBV28
j_gene: TRBJ2-5
CDR3nt: TGTGCCAGCCTAGCGGGCGGGGGGGTAAACCAAGAGACCCAGTACTTC
CDR3aa: CASLAGGGVNQETQYF

abundance: .
d_gene: .
v_gene: TRBV6-5
j_gene: TRBJ2-7
CDR3nt: TGTGCCAGCAGTTACGTTCAGAGCTCCTACGAGCAGTACTTC
CDR3aa: CASSYVQSSYEQYF

abundance: .
d_gene: TRBD2
v_gene: TRBV5-4
j_gene: TRBJ2-2
CDR3nt: TGTGCCAGCAGCTTGAGTCGGGGGGGTTCGCGGGAGCTGTTTTTT
CDR3aa: CASSLSRGGSRELFF

abundance: many
d_gene: .
v_gene: TRBV7-8
j_gene: TRBJ2-2
CDR3nt: TGTGCCAGCAGCTTATCCAGAGAGCTCCCCAACACCGGGGAGCTGTTTTTT
CDR3aa: CASSLSRELPNTGELFF

abundance: few
d_gene: .
v_gene: TRBV19
j_gene: TRBJ2-7
CDR3nt: TGTGCCAGTAGTATAGGGGGCCGTGCCTACGAGCAGTACTTC
CDR3aa: CASSIGGRAYEQYF

abundance: .
d_gene: .
v_gene: TRBV6-5
j_gene: TRBJ1-1
CDR3nt: TGTGCCAGCAGTTACCGACGGAACACTGAAGCTTTCTTT
CDR3aa: CASSYRRNTEAFF

abundance: .
d_gene: TRBD2
v_gene: TRBV6-4
j_gene: TRBJ2-5
CDR3nt: TGTGCCAGCAGTGAATCAGCGGGGAGACAAGAGACCCAGTACTTC
CDR3aa: CASSESAGRQETQYF

abundance: few
d_gene: .
v_gene: TRBV12-3/TRBV12-4
j_gene: TRBJ1-6
CDR3nt: TGTGCCAGCAGTTTCCATTATAATTCACCCCTCCACTTT
CDR3aa: CASSFHYNSPLHF

abundance: few
d_gene: TRBD2
v_gene: TRBV20-1
j_gene: TRBJ2-2
CDR3nt: TGCAGTGCCGTAGCGGGGGGGAACACCGGGGAGCTGTTTTTT
CDR3aa: CSAVAGGNTGELFF

abundance: .
d_gene: TRBD1
v_gene: TRBV19
j_gene: TRBJ2-1
CDR3nt: TGTGCCAGTAGTTTCGACAGGGGATCCTACAATGAGCAGTTCTTC
CDR3aa: CASSFDRGSYNEQFF

abundance: few
d_gene: .
v_gene: TRBV20-1
j_gene: TRBJ1-5
CDR3nt: TGCAGTGCTCATAATGCGGGAACCCAGCATTTT
CDR3aa: CSAHNAGTQHF

abundance: many
d_gene: .
v_gene: TRBV7-6
j_gene: TRBJ1-3
CDR3nt: TGTGCCAGCAGCTTAGGCGGGGCCTCTGGAAACACCATATATTTT
CDR3aa: CASSLGGASGNTIYF

abundance: once
d_gene: .
v_gene: TRBV2
j_gene: TRBJ2-1
CDR3nt: TGTGCCAGCAGTGGACAGTTCTACAATGAGCAGTTCTTC
CDR3aa: CASSGQFYNEQFF

abundance: few
d_gene: .
v_gene: TRBV12-5
j_gene: TRBJ1-5
CDR3nt: TGTGCTAGTGGGGCGGGGATCAATCAGCCCCAGCATTTT
CDR3aa: CASGAGINQPQHF

abundance: .
d_gene: .
v_gene: TRBV15
j_gene: TRBJ2-5
CDR3nt: TGTGCCACCAGCAGAGACGGCAGGGGGGGGAGCGGGACCCAGTACTTC
CDR3aa: CATSRDGRGGSGTQYF

abundance: few
d_gene: TRBD2
v_gene: TRBV27
j_gene: TRBJ2-3
CDR3nt: TGTGCCAGCGCAACGCTAGCGGGGGGGTGGGATACGCAGTATTTT
CDR3aa: CASATLAGGWDTQYF

abundance: .
d_gene: TRBD1
v_gene: TRBV6-6
j_gene: TRBJ1-2
CDR3nt: TGTGCCAGCAGTACCACAGACAGGGTCGGAGGCTACACCTTC
CDR3aa: CASSTTDRVGGYTF

abundance: .
d_gene: .
v_gene: TRBV6-5
j_gene: TRBJ1-3
CDR3nt: TGTGCCAGCAGCAAAACCGGGGGAACCTCTGGAAACACCATATATTTT
CDR3aa: CASSKTGGTSGNTIYF

abundance: many
d_gene: .
v_gene: TRBV27
j_gene: TRBJ2-7
CDR3nt: TGTGCCAGCAGTTTGATGGGGGGCAACGAGCAGTACTTC
CDR3aa: CASSLMGGNEQYF

abundance: .
d_gene: .
v_gene: TRBV7-8
j_gene: TRBJ1-1
CDR3nt: TGTGCCAGCAGCCCGGACGTCTTAAAAGCTTTCTTT
CDR3aa: CASSPDVLKAFF

abundance: .
d_gene: TRBD2
v_gene: TRBV4-1
j_gene: TRBJ2-5
CDR3nt: TGCGCCAGCAGCCAGGATGGGCTAGCGGGGGGGCCGAAGACCCAGTACTTC
CDR3aa: CASSQDGLAGGPKTQYF

abundance: many
d_gene: TRBD2
v_gene: TRBV11-2
j_gene: TRBJ2-5
CDR3nt: TGTGCCAGCAGCTACTCTCTAGCGGGGATGGAGACCCAGTACTTC
CDR3aa: CASSYSLAGMETQYF

abundance: .
d_gene: .
v_gene: TRBV20-1
j_gene: TRBJ1-2
CDR3nt: TGCAGTGCCCCCCCCTCGATGGGCAGTTTTGCAACTAACTATGGCTACACCTTC
CDR3aa: CSAPPSMGSFATNYGYTF

abundance: many
d_gene: TRBD1
v_gene: TRBV2
j_gene: TRBJ2-1
CDR3nt: TGTGCCAGCAGGAACCCTCGGACAGGGGGCGAGAATGAGCAGTTCTTC
CDR3aa: CASRNPRTGGENEQFF

abundance: .
d_gene: .
v_gene: TRBV10-2
j_gene: TRBJ2-7
CDR3nt: TGCGCCAGCGCCCGGTCTGACGGGCAGTACTTC
CDR3aa: CASARSDGQYF

abundance: .
d_gene: TRBD1
v_gene: TRBV6-1
j_gene: TRBJ1-1
CDR3nt: TGTGCCAGCAGTGACCGGGGGACAGGGAGGTCTGAAGCTTTCTTT
CDR3aa: CASSDRGTGRSEAFF

abundance: many
d_gene: .
v_gene: TRBV7-6
j_gene: TRBJ2-7
CDR3nt: TGTGCCAGCAGCTTAGAATCCTACTACGAGCAGTACTTC
CDR3aa: CASSLESYYEQYF

abundance: .
d_gene: .
v_gene: TRBV5-5
j_gene: TRBJ1-4
CDR3nt: TGTGCCAGCAGCTTAACTGTAAGGCTGGATGAAAAACTGTTTTTT
CDR3aa: CASSLTVRLDEKLFF

abundance: .
d_gene: .
v_gene: TRBV12-5
j_gene: TRBJ1-5
CDR3nt: TGTGCTAGTGGGTGGGCAGCTAATCAGCCCCAGCATTTT
CDR3aa: CASGWAANQPQHF

abundance: .
d_gene: .
v_gene: TRBV2
j_gene: TRBJ2-1
CDR3nt: TGTGCCAGCATTGGCTCCTACAATGAGCAGTTCTTC
CDR3aa: CASIGSYNEQFF

abundance: few
d_gene: .
v_gene: TRBV12-5
j_gene: TRBJ2-1
CDR3nt: TGTGCTAGTGGTTTGGGGGGTCCTGAGCAGTTCTTC
CDR3aa: CASGLGGPEQFF

abundance: .
d_gene: TRBD1
v_gene: TRBV5-4
j_gene: TRBJ1-2
CDR3nt: TGTGCCAGCAGCTTGGCCGGACAGGGAGGTGGCTACACCTTC
CDR3aa: CASSLAGQGGGYTF

abundance: once
d_gene: TRBD2
v_gene: TRBV28
j_gene: TRBJ2-2
CDR3nt: TGTGCCAGCAGTTTCGGGATCGGGACTAGCGGGGACCCTTACGGGGAGCTGTTTTTT
CDR3aa: CASSFGIGTSGDPYGELFF

abundance: few
d_gene: TRBD2
v_gene: TRBV7-2
j_gene: TRBJ2-2
CDR3nt: TGTGCCAGCAGCTTCCCTCGGGTAGCGGGGCTGTCGAACGCGAACACCGGGGAGCTGTTTTTT
CDR3aa: CASSFPRVAGLSNANTGELFF

abundance: few
d_gene: .
v_gene: TRBV11-2
j_gene: TRBJ2-5
CDR3nt: TGTGCCAGCAGCTCTAGGAAGGGTCAAGAGACCCAGTACTTC
CDR3aa: CASSSRKGQETQYF

abundance: few
d_gene: .
v_gene: TRBV19
j_gene: TRBJ1-1
CDR3nt: TGTGCCAGTAGTATTCGGGCCAGAGGAAACACTGAAGCTTTCTTT
CDR3aa: CASSIRARGNTEAFF

abundance: .
d_gene: .
v_gene: TRBV2
j_gene: TRBJ2-1
CDR3nt: TGTGCCAGCAGCATGACACGAGGTGGATACTACAATGAGCAGTTCTTC
CDR3aa: CASSMTRGGYYNEQFF

abundance: many
d_gene: TRBD1
v_gene: TRBV12-3/TRBV12-4
j_gene: TRBJ1-5
CDR3nt: TGTGCCAGCACCCTCCGGGACAGCCGCAATCAGCCCCAGCATTTT
CDR3aa: CASTLRDSRNQPQHF

abundance: .
d_gene: TRBD2
v_gene: TRBV7-7
j_gene: TRBJ2-1
CDR3nt: TGTGCCAGCAGCCCCAGACTAGCGGGGTCCTACAATGAGCAGTTCTTC
CDR3aa: CASSPRLAGSYNEQFF

abundance: many
d_gene: TRBD1
v_gene: TRBV7-8
j_gene: TRBJ1-1
CDR3nt: TGTGCCAGAAGCTTGGACAGGGGAACTGAATATTTCTTT
CDR3aa: CARSLDRGTEYFF

abundance: few
d_gene: .
v_gene: TRBV20-1
j_gene: TRBJ2-1
CDR3nt: TGCAGTGCTCTGTCGGAGGGGGCCTACAATGAGCAGTTCTTC
CDR3aa: CSALSEGAYNEQFF

abundance: few
d_gene: .
v_gene: TRBV5-1
j_gene: TRBJ2-5
CDR3nt: TGCGCCAGCAGCCTGGGAGTGGTGGGCCAAGAGACCCAGTACTTC
CDR3aa: CASSLGVVGQETQYF

abundance: many
d_gene: .
v_gene: TRBV20-1
j_gene: TRBJ2-7
CDR3nt: TGCAGTGCTAGGGTGACAGGGAGGGAGCAGTACTTC
CDR3aa: CSARVTGREQYF